The 21 T cell receptor beta chains in this list originate from one sample, sequenced in a study of beta chain features in type 1 diabetes. The authors reverse transcribed all of the isolated RNA, so sequencing captured expressed TCRB transcripts. Assay: immunoSEQ multiplex PCR; the TCRdb copy retains only in-frame clones and omits some. Of some 900,000 clones in the sample, 17% are singletons; the top ten hold 0.02% to 0.025%. The sample taken for sequencing was naive CD4+ T cells from blood. These receptors were collected from a woman aged 18-35 years in good health.

This clone has a handful of counts. V gene TRBV18 combines with J gene TRBJ2-2; the D gene is possibly TRBD2 (6 bases). The CDR3 spans 17 residues. The germline gives CDR1 KGHSH, CDR2 LQKENI. Trimming pared 2 bases from V and 0 bases from J, leaving 13 bases between. The CDR3 here is CASSPGARGSNTGELFF. CDR3 in DNA: TGTGCCAGCTCACCAGGGGCGCGGGGATCGAACACCGGGGAGCTGTTTTTT.

This clone was detected many times. The chain couples TRBV10-3 to TRBJ2-7, with D possibly matching TRBD2 (5 bases). Trimming removed 8 bases at V and 4 bases at J, with 9 bases between. Germline V gene sequence: CDR1 ENHRY, CDR2 SYGVKD. This CDR3 is 11 amino acids long. The CDR3 DNA reads as TGTGCCATCCAAGAGGGATACGAGCAGTACTTC. Protein: CAIQEGYEQYF.

In regard to this clone: Other DNA sequences in this specimen translate into the identical CDR3. V gene TRBV6-1 combines with J gene TRBJ2-7; unclear D gene. V lost 3 bases to trimming and J lost 4 bases, with 4 bases between them. The CDR3 extends over 11 amino acids. Germline V gene data show CDR1 as MNHNS and CDR2 as SASEGT. In DNA, the CDR3 is TGTGCCAGCAGTGACAGGTACGAGCAGTACTTC. It specifies CASSDRYEQYF.

A few counts support this clone. This chain links TRBV15 with TRBJ2-3; 11 bases match TRBD1. The V gene end was trimmed by 1 base and the J gene end by 5 bases; junction bases not matched to a gene: 5. Germline V CDR1 and CDR2: LNHNV, YYDKDF (reference sequence). The CDR3 is 16 residues long. CDR3 bases: TGTGCCACCAGCAGAGCTCGGACAGGGGGCAAAGATACGCAGTATTTT. Amino acids: CATSRARTGGKDTQYF.

This clone was detected once. The chain is built from TRBV5-6 and TRBJ1-2; TRBD1 aligns across 7 bases. The germline V gene has CDR1 SGHDT and CDR2 YYEEEE. The CDR3 consists of 15 residues. V was clipped by 1 base and J by 4 bases; unmatched bases: 7. Written as DNA, the CDR3 is TGTGCCAGCAGCTTGTGGGACAGTGATCTCTATGGCTACACCTTC. This sequence encodes CASSLWDSDLYGYTF.

The genes are TRBV6-5 and TRBJ2-1, with TRBD2 identical over 9 bases. The ends lost 6 bases at V and 5 bases at J; junction bases unmatched: 2. The CDR3 is made up of 13 amino acids. CDR1 and CDR2 from the germline V gene are MNHEY and SVGAGI. CDR3 residues: CASSLAGHNEQFF. CDR3 DNA: TGTGCCAGCAGCCTAGCGGGACACAATGAGCAGTTCTTC.

The chain carries TRBV5-6 and TRBJ2-5, with 9 bases lining up with TRBD2. This CDR3 is 15 amino acids long. V lost 2 bases to trimming and J lost 4 bases; unmatched junction nucleotides: 6. The germline CDR1 and CDR2 sequences are SGHDT and YYEEEE. The CDR3 bases are TGTGCCAGCAGCTTCGCCCGGACTAGCGCAGAGACCCAGTACTTC. Its translation is CASSFARTSAETQYF.

This clone was picked up a small number of times. This chain joins TRBV18 and TRBJ2-7; D may be TRBD1 (5 bases). CDR3 length: 13 residues. The ends were cut back, 6 bases at V and 0 bases at J, with 9 bases in the middle. Germline CDR1 KGHSH, CDR2 LQKENI. The CDR3 DNA sequence: TGTGCCAGCTCTATACAGGACTCCTACGAGCAGTACTTC. This encodes CASSIQDSYEQYF.

V and J are TRBV6-5 and TRBJ1-2; maybe TRBD1 (5 bases). The germline gives CDR1 MNHEY, CDR2 SVGAGI. Trimming stripped 2 bases from V and 5 bases from J, with 12 bases between. This CDR3 comprises 14 residues. The CDR3 region has the DNA TGTGCCAGCAGTTACCATGGGACGGATTATGGCTACACCTTC. Translation: CASSYHGTDYGYTF.

This clone was detected only a few times. This chain links TRBV5-1 with TRBJ2-1, with TRBD2 matching 11 bases. Germline trimming cut 2 bases from V and 9 bases from J; bases unmatched to any gene: 7. The CDR3 extends over 15 amino acids. CDR1 and CDR2 from the germline V gene are SGHRS and YFSETQ. CDR3 in DNA: TGCGCCAGCAGCTTCATAGCGGGAGGGCCGGGTGAGCAGTTCTTC. Its protein product is CASSFIAGGPGEQFF.

This clone was seen a handful of times. This chain links TRBV4-2 with TRBJ2-5; D unresolved. Looked up from germline, CDR1 is LGHNA and CDR2 is YNFKEQ. The V end was cut by 0 bases, the J end by 4 bases, with 12 bases between. This CDR3 region has 15 residues. The CDR3 nucleotides are TGTGCCAGCAGCCAAGAGACACGCAGGATAGAGACCCAGTACTTC. It specifies CASSQETRRIETQYF.

The chain links TRBV6-6 to TRBJ1-2; D call uncertain. Between the trimmed V and J ends, which lost 4 bases and 8 bases, there was a span of 11 bases. Germline assignment: CDR1 MNHNY and CDR2 SVGAGI (reference sequence). The CDR3 runs to 12 residues. This CDR3 is CASSWHRMGYTF. As DNA, the CDR3 is TGTGCCAGCAGTTGGCACCGTATGGGCTACACCTTC.

This sequence joins TRBV15 and TRBJ2-4, with no clear D. The germline V gene has CDR1 LNHNV and CDR2 YYDKDF (reference sequence). V was clipped by 0 bases and J by 0 bases, with 12 bases between them. This CDR3 comprises 17 residues. CDR3 protein: CATSRDYGPLAKNIQYF. The CDR3 DNA reads as TGTGCCACCAGCAGAGATTATGGTCCCCTAGCCAAAAACATTCAGTACTTC.

This clone was detected a few times. This sequence joins TRBV10-3 and TRBJ2-1, with 9 positions matching TRBD1. The CDR3 runs to 16 residues. The germline V gene encodes CDR1 ENHRY and CDR2 SYGVKD. The V segment lost 6 bases and the J segment 4 bases; nucleotides outside the gene matches: 10. This CDR3 is CAIRQNRDRAYNEQFF. CDR3 nucleotide sequence: TGTGCCATCAGACAGAACCGGGACAGGGCTTACAATGAGCAGTTCTTC.

The gene calls are TRBV4-2 and TRBJ2-5; D possibly corresponds to TRBD2 (6 bases). The J call may be faulty, since TRBJ2-7 better matches the DNA end. The CDR3 is 15 residues long. Germline values: CDR1 LGHNA, CDR2 YNFKEQ. The DNA of the CDR3 is TGTGCCAGCAGCCAAGAAAGGGACTCCGACTACGAGCAGTACTTC. It codes for CASSQERDSDYEQYF.

J is TRBJ2-5 and V is TRBV2; D gene uncertain. Trimming shortened V by 6 bases and J by 5 bases, and 7 bases separated the two germline ends. The CDR3 runs 11 residues. Germline V gene data show CDR1 as SNHLY and CDR2 as FYNNEI. The CDR3 loop reads CASRASETQYF. The CDR3 coding sequence is TGTGCCAGCAGGGCATCGGAGACCCAGTACTTC.

The chain combines TRBV9 with TRBJ1-6; D gene unclear. CDR3 length: 17 amino acids. In germline, CDR1 is SGDLS, CDR2 YYNGEE. V was shortened by 0 bases and J by 4 bases, with 14 bases between the two germline ends. CDR3: CASSVGVEFPYNSPLHF. The CDR3 coding sequence is TGTGCCAGCAGCGTAGGTGTGGAATTCCCTTATAATTCACCCCTCCACTTT.

The chain combines TRBV7-8 with TRBJ2-1; D not certain. This CDR3 comprises 15 residues. Germline V CDR1 and CDR2: SGHVS, FQNEAQ. The germline V and J ends were trimmed by 1 base and 3 bases, with 10 bases remaining between them. Written as DNA, the CDR3 is TGTGCCAGCAGCTTAGGGGCGGTGGGCTACAATGAGCAGTTCTTC. Amino acids: CASSLGAVGYNEQFF.

This clone was detected only a few times. The chain carries TRBV7-9 and TRBJ2-5, with TRBD1 matching 8 bases. The end of the DNA fits TRBJ2-7 better, so the J call may be wrong. Germline CDR1 reads SEHNR; CDR2 reads FQNEAQ (reference sequence). The CDR3 is made up of 14 amino acids. CDR3 nucleotides: TGTGCCAGCAGCCCGCAGGGACAGGCCTACGAGCAGTACTTC. It specifies CASSPQGQAYEQYF.

The V and J genes are TRBV11-3 and TRBJ2-1; a weak D match, TRBD2 (5 bases). CDR3 length: 13 amino acids. The ends were cut back, 5 bases at V and 5 bases at J, with 10 bases in the middle. In germline, CDR1 is SGHNT, CDR2 YENEEA. CDR3 in amino acids: CASSPYGDNEQFF. The CDR3 nucleotides read TGTGCCAGCAGCCCCTACGGGGACAATGAGCAGTTCTTC.

This rearrangement joins TRBV15 to TRBJ2-1; 9 nucleotides line up with TRBD1. CDR1 and CDR2 from the germline V gene are LNHNV and YYDKDF (reference sequence). The V gene end was trimmed by 3 bases and the J gene end by 5 bases; junction bases not matched to a gene: 8. CDR3 length: 16 amino acids. Here the CDR3 DNA reads TGTGCCACCAGCAGGATGCCGGGACAGGGAGACAATGAGCAGTTCTTC. Translated: CATSRMPGQGDNEQFF.